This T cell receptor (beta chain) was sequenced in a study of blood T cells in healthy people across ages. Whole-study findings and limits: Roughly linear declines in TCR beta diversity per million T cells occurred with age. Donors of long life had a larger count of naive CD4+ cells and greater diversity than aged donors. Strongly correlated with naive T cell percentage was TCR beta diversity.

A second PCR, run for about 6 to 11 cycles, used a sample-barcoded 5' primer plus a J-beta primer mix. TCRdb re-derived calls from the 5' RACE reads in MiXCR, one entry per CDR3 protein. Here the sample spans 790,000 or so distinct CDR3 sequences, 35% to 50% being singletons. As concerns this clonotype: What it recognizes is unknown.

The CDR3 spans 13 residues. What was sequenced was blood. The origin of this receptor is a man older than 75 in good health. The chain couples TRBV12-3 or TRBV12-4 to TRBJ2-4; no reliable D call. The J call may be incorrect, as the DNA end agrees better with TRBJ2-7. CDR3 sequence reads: CASSPPRTYEQYF. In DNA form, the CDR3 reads TGTGCCAGCAGCCCCCCCCGCACCTACGAGCAGTACTTC.